This is a list of T cell receptor beta chains from one sample in a study of cytotoxic CD8 clonotypes in ibrutinib-treated CLL. Profiled with immunoSEQ multiplex PCR; TCRdb holds only in-frame clones, not every one. The profile covers some 200,000 clones, with 60% to 80% appearing a single time and 5.5% to 7% taken by the ten largest. The material was PBMCs, obtained after 12 months of ibrutinib treatment. The receptors shown here come from a human donor with chronic lymphocytic leukemia. Each CDR3 is given with its conserved first and last residue. D genes are given only for firm matches. Clone sizes are given selectively: once, few, many, or a class where the clone is expanded.

TRBJ1-5 | NA | TRBV6-1 | NA | TGTGCCAGCAGCCTCATTCTTGTGCGCAATCAGCCCCAGCATTTT | CASSLILVRNQPQHF
TRBJ2-5 | NA | TRBV14 | NA | TGTGCCAGCACGAGCCCGACGAGGACCCAGTACTTC | CASTSPTRTQYF
TRBJ1-2 | NA | TRBV7-6 | NA | TGTGCCAGCAGCTTAGGCAGGGACTATGGCTACACCTTC | CASSLGRDYGYTF
TRBJ1-1 | few | TRBV19 | NA | TGTGCCAGTTCGCCAGGCACTGAAGCTTTCTTT | CASSPGTEAFF
TRBJ1-2 | NA | TRBV5-6 | NA | TGTGCCAGCAGCTTGGCCTCTAGCAGAGTCTATGGCTACACCTTC | CASSLASSRVYGYTF
TRBJ2-1 | NA | TRBV30 | NA | TGTGCCTGGAGTTCCGGACAGTACAATGAGCAGTTCTTC | CAWSSGQYNEQFF
TRBJ1-1 | few | TRBV9 | NA | TGTGCCAGCAGCGTAGGCTTGGACACTGAAGCTTTCTTT | CASSVGLDTEAFF
TRBJ2-7 | NA | TRBV18 | NA | TGTGCCAGCTCACCCTCGGGGGACGAGCAGTACTTC | CASSPSGDEQYF
TRBJ1-1 | NA | TRBV7-6 | NA | TGTGCCAGCAGCTCTCAACCAGGGACTTTTTCGGGTAACACTGAAGCTTTCTTT | CASSSQPGTFSGNTEAFF
TRBJ2-7 | NA | TRBV29-1 | NA | TGCAGCGTTGAAGATGGGGACATCTACGAGCAGTACTTC | CSVEDGDIYEQYF
TRBJ2-7 | NA | TRBV2 | TRBD2 | TGTGCCAGCAGGGATCCTAGCGGGGGATACGAGCAGTACTTC | CASRDPSGGYEQYF
TRBJ2-1 | NA | TRBV7-2 | NA | TGTGCCAGCAGCTTTCTCCAAACCTACAATGAGCAGTTCTTC | CASSFLQTYNEQFF
TRBJ1-1 | NA | TRBV5-4 | NA | TGTGCCAGCAGCTTGACCCACAGAAACACTGAAGCTTTCTTT | CASSLTHRNTEAFF
TRBJ1-5 | NA | TRBV5-5 | NA | TGTGCCAGCAGCCTCAGTAGCAATCAGCCCCAGCATTTT | CASSLSSNQPQHF
TRBJ2-1 | NA | TRBV7-2 | TRBD2 | TGTGCCAGCAGCCAATCACGGACTAGCGGTCCCTACAATGAGCAGTTCTTC | CASSQSRTSGPYNEQFF
TRBJ1-2 | NA | TRBV9 | NA | TGTGCCAGCAGCGTAGCAATGGGGAGGGCGCCTAACTATGGCTACACCTTC | CASSVAMGRAPNYGYTF
TRBJ2-2 | NA | TRBV6-1 | NA | TGTGCCAGCAGTGAAGATCGGAGGGGCGGTGGCACCGGGGAGCTGTTTTTT | CASSEDRRGGGTGELFF
TRBJ1-5 | NA | TRBV4-2 | NA | TGTGCCAGCAGCCAAGAACAGCTTTATCCGGGACGCTATAAGGGTAGCAATCAGCCCCAGCATTTT | CASSQEQLYPGRYKGSNQPQHF
TRBJ1-2 | NA | TRBV5-1 | NA | TGCGCCAGCAGCTTGGAGGCAGGGCCTAACTATGGCTACACCTTC | CASSLEAGPNYGYTF
TRBJ1-1 | few | TRBV7-3 | NA | TGTGCCAGCAGCTTCAGGGCGGCTGAAGCTTTCTTT | CASSFRAAEAFF
TRBJ2-5 | NA | TRBV11-3 | NA | TGTGCCAGCAGCCGTGGACGTGGCCGCCAAGAGACCCAGTACTTC | CASSRGRGRQETQYF
TRBJ1-5 | NA | TRBV19 | NA | TGTGCCAGTAGTACTCAACTGGGTAAGCAGCCCCAGCATTTT | CASSTQLGKQPQHF
TRBJ2-2 | NA | TRBV5-1 | NA | TGCGCCAGCAGCTTGGCCTTAAGAGCCGGGGAGCTGTTTTTT | CASSLALRAGELFF
TRBJ2-7 | NA | TRBV7-9 | NA | TGCGCCAGCAGCCAAGATCTGGCGAACGAGCAGTACTTC | CASSQDLANEQYF
TRBJ2-7 | NA | TRBV6-6 | NA | TGTGCCAGCAGCGGCGGGACTTCCCCTGCTCACGAGCAGTACTTC | CASSGGTSPAHEQYF
TRBJ2-7 | few | TRBV7-2 | NA | TGTGCCAGCAGCTTATCTTTTTACGAGCAGTACTTC | CASSLSFYEQYF
TRBJ2-3 | NA | TRBV19 | TRBD2 | TGTGCCAGTAGTAGGGGAGCGGGGGCCCAGAATACGCAGTATTTT | CASSRGAGAQNTQYF
TRBJ2-1 | NA | TRBV5-6 | NA | TGTGCCAGCAGCTACGACATGACACTCTACAATGAGCAGTTCTTC | CASSYDMTLYNEQFF
TRBJ1-5 | NA | TRBV30 | TRBD1 | TGTGCCTGGAGTGCTCGGGACAGTTATAGCAATCAGCCCCAGCATTTT | CAWSARDSYSNQPQHF
TRBJ1-5 | NA | TRBV12-5 | TRBD1 | TGTGCTAGTGGTGGTCTGGCGGGACAGGGAATGCAGCCCCAGCATTTT | CASGGLAGQGMQPQHF
TRBJ1-1 | few | TRBV4-1 | NA | TGCGCCAGCAGCCGAGGCAGAGGGGACACTGAAGCTTTCTTT | CASSRGRGDTEAFF
TRBJ1-2 | few | TRBV5-1 | NA | TGCGCCAGCCGCGGAGAAGGGACTCTCGGCTACACCTTC | CASRGEGTLGYTF
TRBJ1-4 | NA | TRBV29-1 | NA | TGCAGCGTTGCCTCAGGGATAACTAATGAAAAACTGTTTTTT | CSVASGITNEKLFF
TRBJ2-1 | NA | TRBV30 | NA | TGTGCCTGGAGTGTTCTTACGAGGGAGAAAGGGGAGCAGTTCTTC | CAWSVLTREKGEQFF
TRBJ2-1 | NA | TRBV7-3 | NA | TGTGCCAGCAGCGTGGATGGGGGCTCCTACAATGAGCAGTTCTTC | CASSVDGGSYNEQFF
TRBJ2-3 | once | TRBV4-3 | TRBD2 | TGCGCCAGCAGCCAAGAACTAGCGGATCCCTTTGGTTGGCAGTATTTT | CASSQELADPFGWQYF
TRBJ2-2 | few | TRBV2 | TRBD1 | TGTGCCAGCATAGGGACAGGATTAGGGGCCGGCACCGGGGAGCTGTTTTTT | CASIGTGLGAGTGELFF
TRBJ1-4 | many | TRBV30 | NA | TGTGCCTGGAGTGTTTGGGGGGGAAAACTGTTTTTT | CAWSVWGGKLFF
TRBJ1-1 | many | TRBV11-2 | NA | TGTGCCAGCTCCCCGTACCTGACCCGGGGCACTGAAGCTTTCTTT | CASSPYLTRGTEAFF